This T cell receptor beta chain was profiled in a study of blood T cell repertoires in COVID-19. Study as a whole: Some COVID-19 samples were acute and others convalescent; all came from the United States, Italy and Spain. T cells, B-cell-depleted T cells, or PBMCs supplied cDNA or gDNA.

With 0 bases removed from V and 2 bases from J, the gap between germline ends came to 12 bases. CDR1 and CDR2 (germline): SGHTS, YDEGEE. CDR3 size: 15 residues. Per the original data handling: Amplified reference gene primers provided the basis for estimating nucleated cell counts. This table comes from immunoSEQ multiplex PCR, and its TCRdb copy is limited to in-frame clones, with some not included. V and J calls and clone size follow that table, whereas D and trimming were derived from the DNA. This sample has a few hundred thousand clones, with around 88% found just once. Sequencing input: peripheral blood. J is TRBJ2-7 and V is TRBV5-8; the D is unclear. The sequence was collected from a woman between 25 and 40 years old who had recovered from COVID-19. The CDR3 here is CASSLALSRTYEQYF. CDR3 sequence (DNA): TGTGCCAGCAGCTTGGCGCTGAGCCGAACCTACGAGCAGTACTTC.